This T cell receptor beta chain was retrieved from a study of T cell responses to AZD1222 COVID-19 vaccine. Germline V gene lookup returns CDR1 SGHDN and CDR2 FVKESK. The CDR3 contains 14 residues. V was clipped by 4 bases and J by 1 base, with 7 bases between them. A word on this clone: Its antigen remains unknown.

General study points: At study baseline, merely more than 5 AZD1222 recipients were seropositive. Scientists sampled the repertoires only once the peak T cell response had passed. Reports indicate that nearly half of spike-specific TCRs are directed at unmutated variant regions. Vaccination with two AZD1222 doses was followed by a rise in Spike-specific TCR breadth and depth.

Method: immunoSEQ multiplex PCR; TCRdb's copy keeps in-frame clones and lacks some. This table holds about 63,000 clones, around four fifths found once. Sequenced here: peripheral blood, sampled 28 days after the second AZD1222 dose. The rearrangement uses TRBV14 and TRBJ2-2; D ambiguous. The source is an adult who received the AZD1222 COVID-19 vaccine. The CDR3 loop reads CASSRRRNTGELFF. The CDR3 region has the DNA TGTGCCAGCAGCCGCCGACGGAACACCGGGGAGCTGTTTTTT.